A selection of T cell receptor beta chains follows, all from one sample in a study of cytomegalovirus exposure and HLA in healthy donors. Method: immunoSEQ multiplex PCR; TCRdb's copy keeps in-frame clones and lacks some. The profile shows fewer than 120,000 clones, over 65% of them singletons. Sequencing used PBMCs. The receptors stem from a woman aged 25 to 39 in good health and CMV-seronegative. The conserved cysteine and the conserved F or W are not part of the CDR3 here. Each record gives: D gene, CDR3 length, V gene, CDR3 protein. D genes are given only for firm matches.

d_call: NA; cdr3_length: 13; v_call: TRBV10-3; cdr3_aa: AISAQGDNTGELF
d_call: TRBD2; cdr3_length: 13; v_call: TRBV15; cdr3_aa: ATSRGGGGYNEQF
d_call: TRBD1; cdr3_length: 12; v_call: TRBV9; cdr3_aa: ASSVKGDRGQQY
d_call: NA; cdr3_length: 11; v_call: TRBV30; cdr3_aa: AWTRDKATEAF
d_call: NA; cdr3_length: 12; v_call: TRBV21-1; cdr3_aa: ASSNRDRDTEAF
d_call: TRBD1; cdr3_length: 13; v_call: TRBV11-2; cdr3_aa: ASSLGQGGPYEQY
d_call: TRBD1; cdr3_length: 13; v_call: TRBV7-3; cdr3_aa: ASSSTGGAGETQY
d_call: TRBD2; cdr3_length: 12; v_call: TRBV9; cdr3_aa: ASSPGGGIETQY
d_call: NA; cdr3_length: 11; v_call: TRBV29-1; cdr3_aa: SVSVPSIYEQY
d_call: NA; cdr3_length: 11; v_call: TRBV27; cdr3_aa: ASRSGGAQPQH
d_call: TRBD1; cdr3_length: 12; v_call: TRBV19; cdr3_aa: ASSGGQGTTEAF
d_call: TRBD2; cdr3_length: 15; v_call: TRBV4-2; cdr3_aa: ASSQAAPAGGYNEQF
d_call: TRBD1; cdr3_length: 14; v_call: TRBV4-1; cdr3_aa: ASSQGDSASGNTIY
d_call: TRBD2; cdr3_length: 12; v_call: TRBV14; cdr3_aa: ASSLPGLAYEQY
d_call: NA; cdr3_length: 12; v_call: TRBV30; cdr3_aa: AWNGGYSNQPQH
d_call: TRBD1; cdr3_length: 14; v_call: TRBV7-6; cdr3_aa: ASSIAGTGGYNEQF
d_call: NA; cdr3_length: 14; v_call: TRBV13; cdr3_aa: ASSFTGARGTYEQY
d_call: TRBD2; cdr3_length: 12; v_call: TRBV29-1; cdr3_aa: SVVGLAGVGEQY
d_call: TRBD2; cdr3_length: 10; v_call: TRBV29-1; cdr3_aa: SGGLARNEQF
d_call: NA; cdr3_length: 13; v_call: TRBV12-1; cdr3_aa: ASSTTSGRAYEQY
d_call: NA; cdr3_length: 13; v_call: TRBV6-1; cdr3_aa: ASSELGLANYGYT
d_call: NA; cdr3_length: 9; v_call: TRBV7-8; cdr3_aa: ASSLPGEQY
d_call: NA; cdr3_length: 18; v_call: TRBV4-3; cdr3_aa: ASSQANAADLGGRSYGYT
d_call: NA; cdr3_length: 11; v_call: TRBV5-6; cdr3_aa: ASSLQGVYGYT
d_call: TRBD1; cdr3_length: 14; v_call: TRBV5-4; cdr3_aa: ASSRTGDGSNQPQH
d_call: NA; cdr3_length: 14; v_call: TRBV5-6; cdr3_aa: ASSLDGSSYNSPLH
d_call: TRBD1; cdr3_length: 10; v_call: TRBV6-5; cdr3_aa: ASRDRGYEQY
d_call: NA; cdr3_length: 15; v_call: TRBV4-2; cdr3_aa: ASSQEGRGGHPDTQY
d_call: NA; cdr3_length: 12; v_call: TRBV7-2; cdr3_aa: ASSLGAPTDTQY